One sample yielded the 3 T cell receptor beta chains listed below, sequenced in a study of low-dose radiotherapy and immunotherapy resistance in tumors. TRAV- and TRBV-specific primers, spanning alpha and beta chains, primed first-strand cDNA. Amplification, which lasted 20 PCR cycles, used a constant-region primer and V-primer adapter to amplify TCRs. In TCRdb, the reads were re-called with MiXCR into one record per CDR3 protein. Of around 58,000 distinct CDR3 sequences in the sample, approximately 22% were seen once. The time point was: after trial treatment. Treatment given: LDRT plus nivolumab, ipilimumab, low-dose cyclophosphamide and aspirin (RACIN trial). The sequences come from PBMCs, collected after low-dose radiotherapy plus immunotherapy. The source of these receptors is a male donor with prostate cancer.

As to this clonotype: With only one base between it and a far larger clone, this is likely a read error. The CDR3 bases are TGCGCCAGCAGCTTAAGCTGGGGGGGCGATGAGCAGTACTTC. This codes for CASSLSWGGDEQYF. The V and J genes are TRBV5-1 and TRBJ2-7, with D perhaps TRBD2 (7 bases). Germline lookup yields CDR1 SGHRS and CDR2 YFSETQ. The CDR3 consists of 14 residues. V was clipped by 2 bases and J by 7 bases, with 16 bases between them.

Turning to this clonotype: A far larger clone is one nucleotide away, so this likely arose from a read error. In nucleotides, the CDR3 is TGTGCCAGCAGTGAAAGGGCAAAGGGCGAGCAGTACGTC. Translated, it gives CASSERAKGEQYV. The V call is TRBV6-6, the J call TRBJ2-7; D call uncertain. Between the trimmed V and J ends, which lost 5 bases and 6 bases, there was a span of 14 bases. Germline assignment: CDR1 MNHNY and CDR2 SVGAGI (reference sequence). The CDR3 runs to 13 residues.

This clonotype was seen many times. The rearrangement joins TRBV5-1 to TRBJ2-7; tentatively, D is TRBD1 (5 bases). Germline V gene sequence: CDR1 SGHRS, CDR2 YFSETQ. V gave up 4 bases and J gave up 1 base, with 15 bases separating them. The CDR3 is made up of 15 amino acids. The CDR3, as DNA: TGCGCCAGCAGCCCTGAAGACAGAATATCCTACGAGCAGTACTTC. It translates to CASSPEDRISYEQYF.